This TCR beta chain was documented in a study of CD8 T cells in ankylosing spondylitis (dated by TCRdb to 2016 to 2017). Background for the entire study: The study profiled T cell receptor beta repertoires in healthy donors and ankylosing spondylitis patients to find disease-linked TCR variants. The whole study cohort included 108 healthy donors and around 24 ankylosing spondylitis patients. Peripheral blood samples were taken, and synovial fluid was additionally collected from ankylosing spondylitis patients. Study-wide findings and limitations: The disease-linked clones were reported as significantly enriched in matched synovial fluid samples from ankylosing spondylitis patients. Some motif variants were previously reported in synovial fluid and blood of reactive arthritis patients, suggesting common disease-initiation mechanisms. A TCR beta motif of seven or eight highly homologous amino acid variants appeared characteristic of blood from ankylosing spondylitis patients. The disease-linked clones had a CD8+ phenotype and were found at relatively low frequencies in peripheral blood.

Reads for this sample came from an Illumina HiSeq 2500. TCR beta libraries were prepared by quantitative 5'-RACE with molecular barcodes. Per the original workflow: A new computational method based on a probabilistic model of VDJ rearrangement was used to identify disease-linked TCR variants. TCRdb reworked the public reads: Q25 trimming with fastp, MiXCR clone assembly, productive beta chains retained. All rows with the same CDR3 protein become a single entry with the most common DNA and genes. The V and J calls, along with clone size, are taken from TCRdb and not from the paper's own processing. The sample data list more than 100,000 distinct CDR3 sequences, and more than 9.5% of these were observed just once. The top ten clonotypes cover about 4% of the sample. This clonotype was found many times. Its antigen is not yet known. The record has no base qualities; no much larger clone is one base away.

This clonotype originated in a female donor with ankylosing spondylitis or in good health (not recorded which). The sample taken for sequencing was blood, either unsorted or a sorted T cell fraction (not recorded which).

The CDR3 here reads CASSLLYLTDTQYF. The DNA sequence is TGTGCCAGCAGCTTGCTCTACCTCACAGATACGCAGTATTTT. The chain links TRBV7-2 with TRBJ2-3; the D gene identity is not certain. Between the V and J ends, shortened by 3 bases and 2 bases respectively, the junction contains 9 bases. The germline V gene encodes CDR1 SGHTA and CDR2 FQGNSA. Reading from cysteine to phenylalanine, the CDR3 counts 14 amino acids. The entry retains the CDR3 DNA only, 42 bases that are in frame from base 1.